Listed below are T cell receptor beta chains from one sample, sequenced in a study of blood T cell repertoires in COVID-19. TCRdb's copy holds only in-frame clones and misses some; the assay was immunoSEQ multiplex PCR. The sample holds approximately 220,000 clones, roughly 80% seen once. The sample comprised peripheral blood. All receptors derive from a woman aged 80 or over with acute or convalescent COVID-19. Each CDR3 is given with its conserved first and last residue.

v_call cdr3_aa
TRBV6-1 CASRERGGGVSYNEQFF
TRBV28 CASRAGAPGGQPQHF
TRBV30 CAWRSIETQYF
TRBV7-3 CASSLRQKNYGYTF
TRBV7-6 CASSTTRLEGNTQYF
TRBV28 CASSYPPPNKGLAFF
TRBV7-2 CASSLAGGSDYGYTF
TRBV7-3 CASSLFAHTEAFF
TRBV6-6 CASSRGTGGADTEAFF
TRBV3-1/TRBV3-2 CASSQIGQSYTF
TRBV28 CASSPPDSKNTEAFF
TRBV6-5 CASSYSGQGDYGYTF
TRBV7-2 CASSLLLTDTQYF
TRBV5-6 CASSLMQGEKLFF
TRBV5-1 CASSLTGMNTEAFF
TRBV7-8 CASSLLSDTEAFF
TRBV9 CASSVGNRADTEAFF
TRBV11-2 CASSLEWQGYEQYF
TRBV10-3 CAISPSGGDEAFF
TRBV9 CASSSISGPYNEQFF
TRBV4-1 CASSQGSGGGYTF
TRBV9 CASSVAGAGYGYTF
TRBV19 CASIGSFFGTDTQYF
TRBV19 CASSIDRGYSNQPQHF
TRBV5-6 CASSSDRGQWRAFF
TRBV11-3 CASSLSSTSGTSTDTQYF
TRBV27 CASSTQGNYGYTF
TRBV6-2/TRBV6-3 CASSQDRDGTEAFF
TRBV6-5 CASSRSGTTYEQYF
TRBV7-2 CASSLPDNTDTQYF
TRBV9 CASSMSLAGTDTQYF
TRBV12-3/TRBV12-4 CASRDRGQQPQHF
TRBV30 CACQGDIINEKLFF
TRBV6-4 CASSDPASRSGNQPQHF
TRBV6-5 CASSFTPAMDTQYF
TRBV15 CATSRDGTGEEKLFF
TRBV3-1/TRBV3-2 CASSQTSGGWDNEQFF
TRBV14 CASSQRAMGYEQYF
TRBV10-3 CAITGQGGTSSYNEQFF
TRBV9 CASSVGLAGEQYF
TRBV5-4 CASSLPSGSSYNEQFF
TRBV6-6 CASSYRDRRVDTQYF